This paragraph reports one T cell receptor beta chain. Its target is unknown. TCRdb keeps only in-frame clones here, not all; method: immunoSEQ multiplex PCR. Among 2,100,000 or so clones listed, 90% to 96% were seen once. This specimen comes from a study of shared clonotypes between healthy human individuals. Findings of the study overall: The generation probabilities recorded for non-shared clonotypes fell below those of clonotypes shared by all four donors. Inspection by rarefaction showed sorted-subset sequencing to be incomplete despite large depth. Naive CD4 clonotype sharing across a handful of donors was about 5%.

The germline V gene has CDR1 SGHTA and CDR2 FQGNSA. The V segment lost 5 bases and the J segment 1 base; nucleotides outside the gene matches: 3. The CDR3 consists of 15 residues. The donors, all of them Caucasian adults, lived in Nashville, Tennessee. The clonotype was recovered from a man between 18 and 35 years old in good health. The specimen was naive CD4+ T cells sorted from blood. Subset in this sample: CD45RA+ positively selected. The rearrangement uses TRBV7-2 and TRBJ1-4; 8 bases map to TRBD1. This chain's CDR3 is CASSVQGGTNEKLFF. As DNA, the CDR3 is TGTGCCAGCAGCGTACAGGGGGGAACTAATGAAAAACTGTTTTTT.